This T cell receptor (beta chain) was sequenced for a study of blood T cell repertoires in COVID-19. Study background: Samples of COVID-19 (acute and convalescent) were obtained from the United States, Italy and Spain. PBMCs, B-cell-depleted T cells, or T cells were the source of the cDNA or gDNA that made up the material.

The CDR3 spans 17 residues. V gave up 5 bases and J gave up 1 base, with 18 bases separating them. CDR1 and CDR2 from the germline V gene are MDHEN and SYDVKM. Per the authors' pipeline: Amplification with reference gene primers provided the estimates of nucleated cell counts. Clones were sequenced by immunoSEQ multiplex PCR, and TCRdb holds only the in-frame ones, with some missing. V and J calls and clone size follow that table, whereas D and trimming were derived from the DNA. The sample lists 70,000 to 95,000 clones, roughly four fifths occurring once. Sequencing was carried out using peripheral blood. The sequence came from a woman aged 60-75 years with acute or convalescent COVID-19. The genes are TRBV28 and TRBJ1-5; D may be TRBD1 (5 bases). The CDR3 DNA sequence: TGTGCCAGCAGTGGAGGGGAGGCCCATTTGAGCAATCAGCCCCAGCATTTT. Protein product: CASSGGEAHLSNQPQHF.